Listed here are 26 T cell receptor beta chains from one sample, sequenced in a study of memory CD8 T cells in hepatitis C reinfection. TCRdb keeps only in-frame clones here, not all; method: immunoSEQ multiplex PCR. The sample contains roughly 43,000 clones, around nine tenths of which appear only once. Time point meaning: peak reinfection, 3 to 8 weeks after reinfection detection. TCR sequencing was done directly ex vivo on sorted cells, without expansion in vitro. The specimen sequenced was naive CD8+ T cells sorted from blood. These receptors were collected from a man younger than 35 with hepatitis C virus infection.

The genes are TRBV6-5 and TRBJ1-6; D may be TRBD1 (5 bases). Looked up from germline, CDR1 is MNHEY and CDR2 is SVGAGI. This CDR3 spans 14 amino acids. The V end lost 7 bases, the J end lost 2 bases, and 9 bases lay between the germline ends. The CDR3 loop is CASTTEPYNSPLHF. CDR3 nucleotides: TGTGCCAGCACGACAGAGCCCTATAATTCACCCCTCCACTTT.

V usage is TRBV5-4 and J usage is TRBJ1-2, with D unresolved. Germline CDR1 is SGHNT and CDR2 is YYREEE (reference sequence). V lost 0 bases and J lost 4, with 13 bases in between. The length of the CDR3 is 15 residues. This CDR3 reads CASSLVPSEFYGYTF. The CDR3 DNA sequence: TGTGCCAGCAGCTTGGTGCCTTCGGAGTTCTATGGCTACACCTTC.

The chain joins TRBV7-8 to TRBJ2-3; D possibly corresponds to TRBD2 (6 bases). CDR1 and CDR2 from the germline V gene are SGHVS and FQNEAQ. The CDR3 spans 15 residues. V shed 5 bases and J shed 6 bases, with 18 bases lying between them. CDR3 loop: CASSTGLSMGDTQYF. In DNA, the CDR3 is TGTGCCAGCAGCACGGGACTCTCAATGGGGGATACGCAGTATTTT.

The chain couples TRBV15 to TRBJ1-5, with a weak D call TRBD1 (6 bases). V lost 7 bases to trimming and J lost 3 bases, with 16 bases between them. The germline gives CDR1 LNHNV, CDR2 YYDKDF (reference sequence). The CDR3 spans 15 residues. The DNA of the CDR3 is TGTGCCACCACCTTGGACAGCACTTACAATCAGCCCCAGCATTTT. Translating gives CATTLDSTYNQPQHF.

This clone has just a few counts. This rearrangement joins TRBV4-1 to TRBJ2-7, with TRBD1 matching over 10 bases. The CDR3 has 16 residues. Germline values: CDR1 MGHRA, CDR2 YSYEKL. V lost 0 bases, J lost 6 bases, and 8 bases stayed unmatched. The CDR3 region is CASSQDLDRGISEQYF. The CDR3 DNA reads as TGCGCCAGCAGCCAAGATTTGGACAGGGGGATTAGCGAGCAGTACTTC.

The J gene is TRBJ1-4, the V gene TRBV25-1; D is unresolved. Between the trimmed V and J ends, which lost 6 bases and 6 bases, there was a span of 5 bases. Per the germline V gene, CDR1 is MGHDK and CDR2 is SYGVNS. The CDR3 loop spans 11 amino acids. The CDR3, as DNA: TGTGCCAGCAGCGTGTATGAAAAACTGTTTTTT. This codes for CASSVYEKLFF.

The chain links TRBV5-5 to TRBJ1-6; D might be TRBD1 (6 bases). The CDR3 has 14 residues. From germline, CDR1 is SGHKS and CDR2 YYEKEE (reference sequence). The V and J ends lost 6 bases and 6 bases respectively, with 13 bases between them. The CDR3 sequence: CASTRGGGNSPLHF. In DNA, the CDR3 is TGTGCCAGCACCCGAGGGGGGGGTAATTCACCCCTCCACTTT. Drawing the rest from reference TRBV5-5 and TRBJ1-6, the complete variable domain is DAGVTQSPTHLIKTRGQQVTLRCSPISGHKSVSWYQQVLGQGPQFIFQYYEKEERGRGNFPDRFSARQFPNYSSELNVNALLLGDSALYLCASTRGGGNSPLHFGNGTRLTVT.

The V gene is TRBV15, the J gene TRBJ2-7, with 12 bases that match TRBD2. Germline V gives CDR1 LNHNV, CDR2 YYDKDF (reference sequence). V lost 3 bases to trimming and J lost 6 bases; unmatched junction nucleotides: 3. There are 14 residues in the CDR3. This CDR3 reads CATSSQLAGGEQYF. The CDR3 DNA reads as TGTGCCACCAGCAGTCAACTAGCGGGAGGCGAGCAGTACTTC. The full variable domain, with the rest looked up from reference TRBV15 and TRBJ2-7, is DAMVIQNPRYQVTQFGKPVTLSCSQTLNHNVMYWYQQKSSQAPKLLFHYYDKDFNNEADTPDNFQSRRPNTSFCFLDIRSPGLGDTAMYLCATSSQLAGGEQYFGPGTRLTVT.

The chain joins TRBV6-5 to TRBJ1-1; D not certain. Trimming removed 2 bases from V and 6 bases from J, with 10 bases in between. CDR1 is MNHEY, CDR2 SVGAGI, per germline. This CDR3 comprises 13 residues. The CDR3 nucleotides are TGTGCCAGCAGTTACATCCCTGAGGCTGAAGCTTTCTTT. The encoded protein is CASSYIPEAEAFF.

This sequence joins TRBV11-2 and TRBJ1-1, with 7 nucleotides matching TRBD1. The CDR3 covers 17 residues. V shed 0 bases and J 3 bases; nucleotides not matched to a gene: 10. CDR1 is SGHAT, CDR2 FQNNGV, per germline. The CDR3 nucleotides are TGTGCCAGCAGCTTAGATATGTTTGAGGGGGCGGACACTGAAGCTTTCTTT. As protein: CASSLDMFEGADTEAFF.

This rearrangement joins TRBV7-9 to TRBJ2-3, with TRBD2 matching 8 bases. This CDR3 comprises 17 residues. CDR1 is SEHNR and CDR2 is FQNEAQ in the germline V gene (reference sequence). The J segment lost 0 bases and the V segment lost 10 bases, leaving 15 bases of the junction unmatched. CDR3 nucleotides: TGTGCCATCCTGTTAGTATCCGGGAGGGTTAGCACAGATACGCAGTATTTT. Amino acids: CAILLVSGRVSTDTQYF.

The V gene is TRBV4-1, the J gene TRBJ2-2; TRBD2 is a possible D gene (7 bases). The CDR3 loop spans 15 amino acids. The germline V and J ends were trimmed by 0 bases and 6 bases, with 11 bases remaining between them. Germline CDR1 MGHRA, CDR2 YSYEKL. The CDR3 nucleotides are TGCGCCAGCAGCCAAGATAGGGGGGGAGCCGGGGAGCTGTTTTTT. It codes for CASSQDRGGAGELFF.

The CDR3 region is CASSYQGYAQFF. Here the CDR3 DNA reads TGTGCCAGCAGTTACCAGGGATACGCGCAGTTCTTC. The rearrangement uses TRBV28 and TRBJ2-1; D may be TRBD1 (5 bases). The CDR3 spans 12 residues. The germline V and J ends were trimmed by 4 bases and 12 bases, with 13 bases remaining between them. CDR1 is MDHEN and CDR2 is SYDVKM in the germline V gene. The whole variable domain, remainder taken from reference TRBV28 and TRBJ2-1, is DVKVTQSSRYLVKRTGEKVFLECVQDMDHENMFWYRQDPGLGLRLIYFSYDVKMKEKGDIPEGYSVSREKKERFSLILESASTNQTSMYLCASSYQGYAQFFGPGTRLTVL.

V and J are TRBV10-2 and TRBJ2-2; 7 bases agree with TRBD1. J lost 10 bases, V lost 7 bases, and 6 bases had no gene match. CDR1 and CDR2 from the germline V gene are WSHSY and SAAADI. This CDR3 is 12 amino acids long. For the CDR3, the DNA is TGCGCCAGCAATGAAGGGGGCATGGAGCTGTTTTTT. Translation: CASNEGGMELFF.

The gene calls are TRBV6-1 and TRBJ2-2, with D possibly being TRBD1 (6 bases). The CDR3 loop spans 13 amino acids. From germline, CDR1 is MNHNS and CDR2 SASEGT. Trimming cost V 11 bases and J 4 bases, with 14 bases left between them. The CDR3 loop reads CAGRAGATGELFF. The CDR3 DNA reads as TGTGCCGGTCGCGCAGGGGCCACCGGGGAGCTGTTTTTT.

V usage is TRBV30 and J usage is TRBJ2-2; D remains ambiguous. Trimming removed 3 bases at V and 4 bases at J, with 3 bases between. CDR1 is GTSNPN, CDR2 SVGIG, per germline (reference sequence). The CDR3 totals 11 residues. The CDR3 DNA reads TGTGCCTGGAGCGGCACCGGGGAGCTGTTTTTT. This sequence encodes CAWSGTGELFF.

This clone was counted only a few times. The chain combines TRBV4-1 with TRBJ1-5; D not resolved. This CDR3 is built from 14 residues. V shed 0 bases and J shed 6 bases, with 9 bases lying between them. CDR1 and CDR2 (germline): MGHRA, YSYEKL. The CDR3 protein is CASSQEGEVQPQHF. The DNA for the CDR3 is TGCGCCAGCAGCCAAGAGGGAGAGGTTCAGCCCCAGCATTTT.

This chain links TRBV27 with TRBJ2-7; 7 positions match TRBD1. The V gene end was trimmed by 2 bases and the J gene end by 2 bases; junction bases not matched to a gene: 12. The CDR3 has 17 residues. CDR1 is MNHEY, CDR2 SMNVEV, per germline (reference sequence). CDR3 sequence reads: CASSLGPPGGMAYEQYF. The CDR3 nucleotides read TGTGCCAGCAGTTTAGGTCCCCCAGGGGGAATGGCCTACGAGCAGTACTTC.

The rearrangement joins TRBV6-5 to TRBJ1-1; tentatively, D is TRBD1 (6 bases). CDR1 and CDR2 (germline): MNHEY, SVGAGI. V lost 5 bases to trimming and J lost 11 bases, with 18 bases between them. The CDR3 loop spans 13 amino acids. DNA for the CDR3: TGTGCCAGCAGTGTGGACAGCGAGTACCTCGCTTTCTTT. Amino acid sequence: CASSVDSEYLAFF.

V usage is TRBV5-6 and J usage is TRBJ2-3; D possibly corresponds to TRBD1 (5 bases). The length of the CDR3 is 16 residues. Germline V gene lookup returns CDR1 SGHDT and CDR2 YYEEEE. With 1 base removed from V and 2 bases from J, the gap between germline ends came to 14 bases. CDR3 nucleotides: TGTGCCAGCAGCTTGATTGCAAGGGGCGTCACAGATACGCAGTATTTT. Translation gives CASSLIARGVTDTQYF. The entire variable domain, with the rest obtained from reference TRBV5-6 and TRBJ2-3, is as follows: DAGVTQSPTHLIKTRGQQVTLRCSPKSGHDTVSWYQQALGQGPQFIFQYYEEEERQRGNFPDRFSGHQFPNYSSELNVNALLLGDSALYLCASSLIARGVTDTQYFGPGTRLTVL.

The V and J genes are TRBV5-1 and TRBJ2-7, with D unclear. This CDR3 has 14 residues. The V gene's germline CDR1 is SGHRS and CDR2 YFSETQ. Trimming cost V 3 bases and J 2 bases, with 12 bases left between them. The CDR3 DNA follows: TGCGCCAGCAGCTCTATAGACACGGCCTACGAGCAGTACTTC. Translation: CASSSIDTAYEQYF. Full variable domain (outside the CDR3, taken from reference TRBV5-1 and TRBJ2-7): KAGVTQTPRYLIKTRGQQVTLSCSPISGHRSVSWYQQTPGQGLQFLFEYFSETQRNKGNFPGRFSGRQFSNSRSEMNVSTLELGDSALYLCASSSIDTAYEQYFGPGTRLTVT.

J is TRBJ2-1 and V is TRBV9; D might be TRBD2 (6 bases). The length of the CDR3 is 16 residues. Germline V gives CDR1 SGDLS, CDR2 YYNGEE. V lost 0 bases to trimming and J lost 2 bases, with 12 bases between them. CDR3 nucleotide sequence: TGTGCCAGCAGCGTAGTGGGTAGCGGTACCTACAATGAGCAGTTCTTC. Its protein product is CASSVVGSGTYNEQFF.

The genes are TRBV28 and TRBJ2-5; possibly TRBD1 for D (6 bases). The CDR3 is 14 amino acids. Deletions cut 6 bases from V and 1 base from J, with 12 bases between. Germline V gene sequence: CDR1 MDHEN, CDR2 SYDVKM. CDR3 residues: CASSDFRGQETQYF. DNA of the CDR3: TGTGCCAGCAGCGACTTCAGGGGCCAAGAGACCCAGTACTTC. Full variable domain (missing parts from reference TRBV28 and TRBJ2-5): DVKVTQSSRYLVKRTGEKVFLECVQDMDHENMFWYRQDPGLGLRLIYFSYDVKMKEKGDIPEGYSVSREKKERFSLILESASTNQTSMYLCASSDFRGQETQYFGPGTRLLVL.

V is TRBV7-2 and J is TRBJ1-1, with 10 bases matching TRBD1. CDR3 size: 16 residues. After removal of 2 bases from V and 6 bases from J, the junction contained 9 bases not matched to a gene. The germline V gene encodes CDR1 SGHTA and CDR2 FQGNSA. The CDR3 reads CASSLPRTGGISEAFF. For the CDR3, the DNA is TGTGCCAGCAGCTTACCCAGGACAGGGGGTATCTCTGAAGCTTTCTTT.

This CDR3 reads CASSLYRASEQYV. The CDR3 bases are TGTGCCAGCAGCCTTTACAGGGCCAGCGAGCAGTACGTC. The V call is TRBV7-2, the J call TRBJ2-7; a possible D gene is TRBD1 (6 bases). The V end lost 5 bases, the J end lost 6 bases, and 14 bases lay between the germline ends. CDR3 size: 13 residues. Germline V CDR1 and CDR2: SGHTA, FQGNSA.

The chain recombines TRBV6-5 with TRBJ2-1; D is perhaps TRBD2 (5 bases). The CDR3 consists of 15 residues. V was clipped by 5 bases and J by 2 bases, with 13 bases between them. Germline CDR1 MNHEY, CDR2 SVGAGI. The CDR3 is CASSRASGPYNEQFF. The CDR3 coding sequence is TGTGCCAGCAGTCGCGCGAGCGGTCCCTACAATGAGCAGTTCTTC.